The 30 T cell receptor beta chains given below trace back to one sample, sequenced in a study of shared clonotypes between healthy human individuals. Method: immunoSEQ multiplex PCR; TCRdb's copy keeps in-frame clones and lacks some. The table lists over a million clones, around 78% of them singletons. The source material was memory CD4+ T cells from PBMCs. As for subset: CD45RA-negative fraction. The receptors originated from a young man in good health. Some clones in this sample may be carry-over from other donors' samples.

The DNA for the CDR3 is TGTGCCAGCAGCGACCCGCGGTCTCAGGCAGATACGCAGTATTTT. Residues: CASSDPRSQADTQYF. J is TRBJ2-3 and V is TRBV7-3; D remains unclear. The CDR3 spans 15 residues. Germline V gene data show CDR1 as SGHTA and CDR2 as FQGTGA. V lost 5 bases and J 4 bases, leaving 16 bases between the germline ends.

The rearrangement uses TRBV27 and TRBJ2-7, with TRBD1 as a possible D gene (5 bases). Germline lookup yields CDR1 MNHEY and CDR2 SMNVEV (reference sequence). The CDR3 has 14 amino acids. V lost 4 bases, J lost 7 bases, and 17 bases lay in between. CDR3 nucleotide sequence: TGTGCCAGCAGTTCCCGGACCCTGTCAGGGGAGCAGTACTTC. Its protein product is CASSSRTLSGEQYF.

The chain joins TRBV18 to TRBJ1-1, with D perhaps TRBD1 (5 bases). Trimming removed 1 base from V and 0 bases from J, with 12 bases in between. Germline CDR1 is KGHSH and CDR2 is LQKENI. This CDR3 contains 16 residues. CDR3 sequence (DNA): TGTGCCAGCTCACCACGGCAGGGAGACATGAACACTGAAGCTTTCTTT. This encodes CASSPRQGDMNTEAFF.

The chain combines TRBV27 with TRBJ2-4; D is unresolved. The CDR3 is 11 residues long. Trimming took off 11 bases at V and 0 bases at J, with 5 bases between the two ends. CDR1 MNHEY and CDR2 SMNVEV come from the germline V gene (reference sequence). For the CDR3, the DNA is TGTGCCTCCCTAGCCAAAAACATTCAGTACTTC. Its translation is CASLAKNIQYF.

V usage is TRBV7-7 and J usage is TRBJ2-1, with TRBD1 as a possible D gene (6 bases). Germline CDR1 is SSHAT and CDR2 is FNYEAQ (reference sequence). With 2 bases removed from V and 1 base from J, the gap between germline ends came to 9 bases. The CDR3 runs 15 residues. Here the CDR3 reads CASSLTGNSYNEQFF. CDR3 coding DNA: TGTGCCAGCAGCTTAACAGGGAATTCCTACAATGAGCAGTTCTTC.

CDR3: CASSASGQLTDTQYF. The CDR3, as DNA: TGTGCCAGCAGTGCCAGCGGGCAGCTCACAGATACGCAGTATTTT. The chain employs TRBV2 and TRBJ2-3, with D maybe TRBD2 (6 bases). Germline V gene lookup returns CDR1 SNHLY and CDR2 FYNNEI. CDR3 length: 15 residues. V was clipped by 4 bases and J by 2 bases, with 13 bases between them.

The CDR3 DNA reads as TGCGCCAGCAGCCGATTTCCAGGACAGTTGGACACTGAAGCTTTCTTT. Amino acids: CASSRFPGQLDTEAFF. The rearrangement joins TRBV4-1 to TRBJ1-1; D possibly corresponds to TRBD1 (6 bases). CDR1 MGHRA and CDR2 YSYEKL come from the germline V gene. This CDR3 is built from 16 residues. The germline V and J ends were trimmed by 4 bases and 3 bases, with 18 bases remaining between them.

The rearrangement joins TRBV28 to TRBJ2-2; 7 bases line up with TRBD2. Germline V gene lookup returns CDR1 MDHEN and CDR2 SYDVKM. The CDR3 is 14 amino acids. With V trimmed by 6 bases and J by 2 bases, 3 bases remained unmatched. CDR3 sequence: CASRTSRNTGELFF. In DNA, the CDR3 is TGTGCCAGCAGGACTAGCAGAAACACCGGGGAGCTGTTTTTT.

The CDR3 protein is CASSPGFGGTYQETQYF. The CDR3 coding sequence is TGCGCCAGCAGTCCCGGATTCGGGGGCACGTACCAAGAGACCCAGTACTTC. The chain has TRBV5-1 and TRBJ2-5, with D possibly called TRBD1 or TRBD2 (6 bases each). Germline CDR1 and CDR2: SGHRS and YFSETQ. V was shortened by 5 bases and J by 0 bases, with 20 bases between the two germline ends. This CDR3 spans 17 amino acids.

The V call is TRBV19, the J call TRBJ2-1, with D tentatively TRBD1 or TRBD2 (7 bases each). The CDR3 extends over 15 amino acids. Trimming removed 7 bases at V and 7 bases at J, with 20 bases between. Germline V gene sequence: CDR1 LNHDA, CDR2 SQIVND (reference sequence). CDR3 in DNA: TGTGCCAGTACCGCCAGGGGGGGAACTCGGAATGAGCAGTTCTTC. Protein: CASTARGGTRNEQFF.

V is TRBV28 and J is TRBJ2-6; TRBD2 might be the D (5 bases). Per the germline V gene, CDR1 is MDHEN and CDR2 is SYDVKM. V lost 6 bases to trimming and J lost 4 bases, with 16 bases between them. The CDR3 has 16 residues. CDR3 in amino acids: CASSPQDGLGANVLTF. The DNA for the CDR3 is TGTGCCAGCAGCCCCCAAGACGGACTGGGGGCCAACGTCCTGACTTTC.

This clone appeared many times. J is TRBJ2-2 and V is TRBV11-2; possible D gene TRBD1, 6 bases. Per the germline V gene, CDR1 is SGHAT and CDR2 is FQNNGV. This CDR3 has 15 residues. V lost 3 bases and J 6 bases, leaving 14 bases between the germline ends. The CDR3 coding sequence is TGTGCCAGCAGCTTGTTGGACAGACAATCCGGGGAGCTGTTTTTT. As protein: CASSLLDRQSGELFF.

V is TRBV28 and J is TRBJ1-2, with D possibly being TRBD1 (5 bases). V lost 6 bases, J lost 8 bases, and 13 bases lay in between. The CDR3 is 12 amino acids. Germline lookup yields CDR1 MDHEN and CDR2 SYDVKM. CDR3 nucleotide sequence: TGTGCCAGCAGGTCAGGGCTGGGAGGCTACACCTTC. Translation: CASRSGLGGYTF.

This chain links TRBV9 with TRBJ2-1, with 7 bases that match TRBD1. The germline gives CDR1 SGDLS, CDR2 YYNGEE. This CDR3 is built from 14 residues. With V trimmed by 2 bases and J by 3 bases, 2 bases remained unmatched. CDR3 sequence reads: CASSVQGVYNEQFF. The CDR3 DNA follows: TGTGCCAGCAGCGTGCAGGGGGTCTACAATGAGCAGTTCTTC. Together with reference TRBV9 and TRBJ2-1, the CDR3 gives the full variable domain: DSGVTQTPKHLITATGQRVTLRCSPRSGDLSVYWYQQSLDQGLQFLIQYYNGEERAKGNILERFSAQQFPDLHSELNLSSLELGDSALYFCASSVQGVYNEQFFGPGTRLTVL.

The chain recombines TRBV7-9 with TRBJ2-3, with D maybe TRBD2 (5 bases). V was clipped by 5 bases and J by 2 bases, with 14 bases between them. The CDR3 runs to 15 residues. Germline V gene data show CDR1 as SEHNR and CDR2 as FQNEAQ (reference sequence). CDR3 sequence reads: CASSPGVAYTDTQYF. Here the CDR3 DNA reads TGTGCCAGCAGCCCTGGGGTAGCGTACACAGATACGCAGTATTTT.

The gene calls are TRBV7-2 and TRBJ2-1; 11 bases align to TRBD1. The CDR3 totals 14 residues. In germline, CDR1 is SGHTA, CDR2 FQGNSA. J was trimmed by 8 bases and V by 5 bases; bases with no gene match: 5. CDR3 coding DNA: TGTGCCAGCAGCCCCCGGGACAGGGGGTATGAGCAGTTCTTC. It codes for CASSPRDRGYEQFF.

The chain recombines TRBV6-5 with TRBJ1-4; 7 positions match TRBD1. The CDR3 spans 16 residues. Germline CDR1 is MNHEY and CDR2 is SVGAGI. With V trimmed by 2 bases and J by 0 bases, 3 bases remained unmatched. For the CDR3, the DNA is TGTGCCAGCAGTTACAGGGGGCTCGCAACTAATGAAAAACTGTTTTTT. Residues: CASSYRGLATNEKLFF.

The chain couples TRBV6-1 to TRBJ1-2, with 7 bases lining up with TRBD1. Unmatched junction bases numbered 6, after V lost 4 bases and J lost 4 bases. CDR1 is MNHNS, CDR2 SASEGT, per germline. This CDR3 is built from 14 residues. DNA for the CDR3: TGTGCCAGCAGTGCACACAGGGGAATCTATGGCTACACCTTC. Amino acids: CASSAHRGIYGYTF.

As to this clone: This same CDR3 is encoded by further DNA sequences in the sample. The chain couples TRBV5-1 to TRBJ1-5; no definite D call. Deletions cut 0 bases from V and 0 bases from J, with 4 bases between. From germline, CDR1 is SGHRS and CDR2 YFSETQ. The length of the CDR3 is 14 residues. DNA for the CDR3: TGCGCCAGCAGCTTGGGGGGTAGCAATCAGCCCCAGCATTTT. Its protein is CASSLGGSNQPQHF.

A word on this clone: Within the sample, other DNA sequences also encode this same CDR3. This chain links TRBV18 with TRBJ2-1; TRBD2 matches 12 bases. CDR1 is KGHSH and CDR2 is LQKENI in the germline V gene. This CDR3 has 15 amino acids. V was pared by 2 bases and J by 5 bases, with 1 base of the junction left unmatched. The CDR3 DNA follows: TGTGCCAGCTCACCAAGACTAGCGGGGGACAATGAGCAGTTCTTC. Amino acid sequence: CASSPRLAGDNEQFF.

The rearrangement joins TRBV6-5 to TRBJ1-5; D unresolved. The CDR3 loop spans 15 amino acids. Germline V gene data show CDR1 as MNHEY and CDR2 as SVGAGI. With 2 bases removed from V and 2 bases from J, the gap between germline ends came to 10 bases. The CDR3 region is CASSYDHTGNQPQHF. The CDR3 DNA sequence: TGTGCCAGCAGTTACGATCACACCGGCAATCAGCCCCAGCATTTT.

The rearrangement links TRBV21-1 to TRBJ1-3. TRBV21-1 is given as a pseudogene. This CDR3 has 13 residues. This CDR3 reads CASSSPPLNTIYF. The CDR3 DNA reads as TGTGCCAGCAGCTCCCCCCCACTCAACACCATATATTTT.

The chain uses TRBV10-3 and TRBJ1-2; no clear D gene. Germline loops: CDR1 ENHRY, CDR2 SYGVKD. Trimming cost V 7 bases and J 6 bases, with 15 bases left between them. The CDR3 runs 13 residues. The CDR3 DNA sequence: TGTGCCATCACCCCGGAGGGAAAACATGGCTACACCTTC. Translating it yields CAITPEGKHGYTF.

The DNA for the CDR3 is TGTGCCAGCTCACCGGGGGAGCACTATGGCTACACCTTC. Translating gives CASSPGEHYGYTF. This chain connects TRBV18 to TRBJ1-2; D may be TRBD1 (5 bases). V was shortened by 3 bases and J by 3 bases, with 8 bases between the two germline ends. Germline-derived CDR1 and CDR2 are KGHSH and LQKENI. This CDR3 has 13 amino acids.

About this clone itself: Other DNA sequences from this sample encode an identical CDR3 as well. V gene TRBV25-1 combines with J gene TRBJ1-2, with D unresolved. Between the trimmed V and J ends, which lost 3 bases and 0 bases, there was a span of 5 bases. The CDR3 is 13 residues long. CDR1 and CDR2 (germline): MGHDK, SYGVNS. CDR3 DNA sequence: TGTGCCAGCAGTGACCCAGCTAACTATGGCTACACCTTC. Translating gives CASSDPANYGYTF.

CDR3 sequence: CASCPGANTDTQYF. CDR3 DNA sequence: TGTGCCAGCTGCCCGGGGGCCAACACAGATACGCAGTATTTT. The V and J genes are TRBV18 and TRBJ2-3; D is perhaps TRBD1 or TRBD2 (6 bases each). This CDR3 contains 14 residues. The germline V gene has CDR1 KGHSH and CDR2 LQKENI. Trimming took off 7 bases at V and 2 bases at J, with 13 bases between the two ends.

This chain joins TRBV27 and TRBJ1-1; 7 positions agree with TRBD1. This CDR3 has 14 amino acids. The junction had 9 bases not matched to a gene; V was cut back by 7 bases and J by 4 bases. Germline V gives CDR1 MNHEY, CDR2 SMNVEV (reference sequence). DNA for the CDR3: TGTGCCAGCACCCCGGGGGAGGGGGCCACTGAAGCTTTCTTT. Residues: CASTPGEGATEAFF.

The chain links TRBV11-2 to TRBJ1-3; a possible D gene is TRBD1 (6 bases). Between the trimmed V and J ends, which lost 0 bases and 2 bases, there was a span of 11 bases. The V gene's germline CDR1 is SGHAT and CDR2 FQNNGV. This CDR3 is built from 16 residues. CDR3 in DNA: TGTGCCAGCAGCTTAGAGATCAGGGGAGCTGGAAACACCATATATTTT. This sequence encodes CASSLEIRGAGNTIYF.

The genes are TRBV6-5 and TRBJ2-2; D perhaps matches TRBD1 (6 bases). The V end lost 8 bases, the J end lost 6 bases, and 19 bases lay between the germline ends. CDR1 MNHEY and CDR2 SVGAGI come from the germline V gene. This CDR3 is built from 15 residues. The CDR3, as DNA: TGTGCCAGCCGCATCGTGGGACATCGGGCCGGGGAGCTGTTTTTT. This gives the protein CASRIVGHRAGELFF.

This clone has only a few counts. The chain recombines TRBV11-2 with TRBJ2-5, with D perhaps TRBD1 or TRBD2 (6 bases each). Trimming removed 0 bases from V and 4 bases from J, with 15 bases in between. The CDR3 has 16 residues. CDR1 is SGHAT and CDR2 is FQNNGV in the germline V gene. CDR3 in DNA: TGTGCCAGCAGCTTAGATCAAAGGGGGGCCGGAGAGACCCAGTACTTC. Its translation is CASSLDQRGAGETQYF.